A single sample gave rise to the 22 T cell receptor beta chains below, sequenced in a study of T-cell memory formation after mild COVID-19. In TCRdb, the 5' RACE reads were re-called with MiXCR into one record per CDR3 protein. This table holds roughly 250,000 distinct CDR3 sequences, around 17% found once. Sample: PBMCs or a T cell subset sorted from them (not recorded which). Source of these receptors: a man in his late teens or twenties who had mild COVID-19 (a few samples of this study predate the infection). Cell type and time point are not known.

The chain couples TRBV7-6 to TRBJ2-1; D possibly corresponds to TRBD2 (6 bases). CDR1 is SGHVS, CDR2 FNYEAQ, per germline. V was cut by 5 bases and J by 4 bases, with 15 bases left in between. The CDR3 loop spans 15 amino acids. DNA for the CDR3: TGTGCCAGCAGCCCCGACCCAGGGACTTACAATGAGCAGTTCTTC. Translation gives CASSPDPGTYNEQFF.

This clonotype has ten or more counts. V gene TRBV20-1 combines with J gene TRBJ2-7; possibly TRBD2 for D (5 bases). This CDR3 has 15 residues. In germline, CDR1 is DFQATT, CDR2 SNEGSKA (reference sequence). Between the trimmed V and J ends, which lost 5 bases and 4 bases, there was a span of 21 bases. As DNA, the CDR3 is TGCAGTGCTCCCTTGGACGGGATTTTAGAATACGAGCAGTACTTC. Its protein product is CSAPLDGILEYEQYF.

The J gene is TRBJ1-2, the V gene TRBV7-6; D possibly corresponds to TRBD1 (5 bases). Trimming removed 3 bases at V and 0 bases at J, with 8 bases between. This CDR3 comprises 14 residues. CDR1 and CDR2 (germline): SGHVS, FNYEAQ. The CDR3 spells CASSLGPANYGYTF. The CDR3 DNA reads as TGTGCCAGCAGCTTGGGGCCAGCTAACTATGGCTACACCTTC.

The CDR3 bases are TGTGCCAGTAGTTTGGGGACTGAACTGGATACGCAGTATTTT. Protein sequence: CASSLGTELDTQYF. The chain recombines TRBV19 with TRBJ2-3, with a possible D match to TRBD2 (6 bases). Trimming removed 5 bases from V and 6 bases from J, with 15 bases in between. The CDR3 length is 14 residues. Germline values: CDR1 LNHDA, CDR2 SQIVND (reference sequence).

This chain connects TRBV6-6 to TRBJ2-5; D is ambiguous. The CDR3 consists of 15 residues. V was clipped by 4 bases and J by 0 bases, with 12 bases between them. The V gene's germline CDR1 is MNHNY and CDR2 SVGAGI (reference sequence). The CDR3 nucleotides read TGTGCCAGCAGTTGGGCCCCGCCGTACCAAGAGACCCAGTACTTC. This sequence encodes CASSWAPPYQETQYF.

The chain is built from TRBV20-1 and TRBJ1-1; TRBD1 might be the D (6 bases). The CDR3 is 12 residues long. V lost 6 bases, J lost 8 bases, and 16 bases lay in between. Germline assignment: CDR1 DFQATT and CDR2 SNEGSKA (reference sequence). The CDR3, as DNA: TGCAGTGCCCACAGGGCTTCGTTAGAAGCTTTCTTT. Protein product: CSAHRASLEAFF.

The chain couples TRBV6-2 or TRBV6-3 to TRBJ2-5, with 11 bases that match TRBD2. The CDR3 length is 15 residues. The V and J ends lost 6 bases and 7 bases, in that order; junction bases with no gene match: 10. CDR1 MNHEY and CDR2 SVGEGT come from the germline V gene. CDR3 nucleotide sequence: TGTGCCAGCAGCTCAACTAGCGGGGGACGCGGGACCCAGTACTTC. It encodes CASSSTSGGRGTQYF.

Only a few counts were recorded for this clonotype. V usage is TRBV5-1 and J usage is TRBJ1-1; TRBD1 aligns across 7 bases. Unmatched junction bases numbered 14, after V lost 0 bases and J lost 6 bases. The CDR3 has 17 amino acids. Germline CDR1 and CDR2: SGHRS and YFSETQ. CDR3 DNA sequence: TGCGCCAGCAGCTTGGGGGGCCCACAGGGGCATAGGGCTGAAGCTTTCTTT. Encoded protein: CASSLGGPQGHRAEAFF.

This chain connects TRBV18 to TRBJ2-6, with TRBD1 identical over 8 bases. The CDR3 covers 17 residues. The germline CDR1 and CDR2 sequences are KGHSH and LQKENI. Trimming at V came to 5 bases and at J to 0 bases, leaving 6 bases not matched to a gene. The CDR3 loop is CASSEQGQDSGANVLTF. The CDR3 DNA sequence: TGTGCCAGCTCAGAACAGGGACAGGACTCTGGGGCCAACGTCCTGACTTTC.

This clonotype was seen just once. V and J are TRBV7-2 and TRBJ2-2; D assignment may be TRBD1 or TRBD2 (5 bases each). V shed 0 bases and J shed 5 bases, with 13 bases lying between them. Germline values: CDR1 SGHTA, CDR2 FQGNSA. This CDR3 region has 16 residues. The CDR3 DNA sequence: TGTGCCAGCAGCTTAGCGGGTTCAGGGAGTACCGGGGAGCTGTTTTTT. This sequence encodes CASSLAGSGSTGELFF. The whole variable domain, filled in from reference TRBV7-2 and TRBJ2-2, reads GAGVSQSPSNKVTEKGKDVELRCDPISGHTALYWYRQSLGQGLEFLIYFQGNSAPDKSGLPSDRFSAERTGGSVSTLTIQRTQQEDSAVYLCASSLAGSGSTGELFFGEGSRLTVL.

J is TRBJ2-5 and V is TRBV6-5; no clear D. CDR1 and CDR2 (germline): MNHEY, SVGAGI. This CDR3 spans 15 amino acids. V was shortened by 0 bases and J by 0 bases, with 8 bases between the two germline ends. The CDR3 here is CASSYSVWYQETQYF. Here the CDR3 DNA reads TGTGCCAGCAGTTACTCGGTGTGGTACCAAGAGACCCAGTACTTC.

The V and J genes are TRBV28 and TRBJ2-3, with TRBD2 matching 8 bases. From germline, CDR1 is MDHEN and CDR2 SYDVKM. The CDR3 sequence is 14 residues long. Trimming cost V 7 bases and J 6 bases; bases outside gene matches: 9. The CDR3 region has the DNA TGTGCCAGCACCCGGACTAGCAACGGCGATACGCAGTATTTT. Its translation is CASTRTSNGDTQYF.

V and J are TRBV28 and TRBJ1-2; tentative D call: TRBD1 (6 bases). This CDR3 has 18 amino acids. V dropped 4 bases and J dropped 6 bases, with 27 bases sitting between them. Germline-derived CDR1 and CDR2 are MDHEN and SYDVKM. The CDR3 protein is CASSSGFVGDTLINGYTF. Written as DNA, the CDR3 is TGTGCCAGCAGTTCCGGATTCGTGGGGGACACTCTTATCAATGGCTACACCTTC.

The chain recombines TRBV18 with TRBJ2-7, with 10 bases that match TRBD2. The CDR3 sequence is 16 residues long. From germline, CDR1 is KGHSH and CDR2 LQKENI. The V segment lost 3 bases and the J segment 4 bases; nucleotides outside the gene matches: 9. In DNA, the CDR3 is TGTGCCAGCTCACCGGGATTCGGACTAGCGGTTTACGAGCAGTACTTC. Protein sequence: CASSPGFGLAVYEQYF.

The chain combines TRBV24-1 with TRBJ1-2, with unresolved D. The CDR3 runs to 13 residues. Trimming pared 5 bases from V and 3 bases from J, leaving 9 bases between. Per the germline V gene, CDR1 is KGHDR and CDR2 is SFDVKD. CDR3 DNA sequence: TGTGCCACCAGTGGAGGAGAGGACTATGGCTACACCTTC. As protein: CATSGGEDYGYTF.

This clonotype was picked up a small number of times. V is TRBV9 and J is TRBJ1-2, with D possibly being TRBD1 (6 bases). The CDR3 spans 15 residues. Germline V gene lookup returns CDR1 SGDLS and CDR2 YYNGEE. Between the trimmed V and J ends, which lost 0 bases and 4 bases, there was a span of 13 bases. The CDR3 bases are TGTGCCAGCAGCGTAGCGGGGGGCCCTACCTATGGCTACACCTTC. Translating gives CASSVAGGPTYGYTF.

This chain links TRBV27 with TRBJ2-7; D remains unclear. The V gene lost 1 base and the J gene lost 3 bases, with 10 bases spanning the gap. The germline V gene has CDR1 MNHEY and CDR2 SMNVEV (reference sequence). This CDR3 spans 14 amino acids. The CDR3 here is CASSLCLVGYEQYV. The CDR3 DNA sequence: TGTGCCAGCAGTTTATGCTTAGTAGGCTACGAGCAGTACGTC.

The rearrangement joins TRBV10-3 to TRBJ1-1; D not certain. There are 13 residues in the CDR3. CDR1 is ENHRY, CDR2 SYGVKD, per germline. The V gene lost 2 bases and the J gene lost 1 base, with 5 bases spanning the gap. CDR3 nucleotide sequence: TGTGCCATCAGTGAGCCAGCGAACACTGAAGCTTTCTTT. This sequence encodes CAISEPANTEAFF.

The chain has TRBV15 and TRBJ2-4; maybe TRBD2 (5 bases). The CDR3 has 15 amino acids. Trimming removed 5 bases from V and 7 bases from J, with 18 bases in between. CDR1 and CDR2 from the germline V gene are LNHNV and YYDKDF (reference sequence). This CDR3 reads CATSLTPEDGNIQYF. The CDR3 coding sequence is TGTGCCACCAGCCTAACCCCGGAGGATGGGAACATTCAGTACTTC.

The chain uses TRBV12-3 or TRBV12-4 and TRBJ1-6, with D possibly TRBD1 on 5 matching bases. CDR3 length: 14 residues. Deletions cut 7 bases from V and 7 bases from J, with 14 bases between. The CDR3 coding sequence is TGTGCCAGCATCTGGGACGGGGCAAATTCACCCCTCCACTTT. This translates into CASIWDGANSPLHF.

The V and J genes are TRBV6-5 and TRBJ2-3, with 8 bases lining up with TRBD2. The CDR3 is made up of 16 amino acids. The junction had 8 bases not matched to a gene; V was cut back by 2 bases and J by 4 bases. Germline V lookup: CDR1 MNHEY, CDR2 SVGAGI. CDR3 nucleotides: TGTGCCAGCAGTTACCATAGCGGGGAAGGCCCAGATACGCAGTATTTT. Translated: CASSYHSGEGPDTQYF.

This clonotype appeared a few times. The V and J genes are TRBV6-2 or TRBV6-3 and TRBJ2-7, with 7 bases identical to TRBD1. J lost 5 bases, V lost 8 bases, and 9 bases had no gene match. This CDR3 spans 13 amino acids. Germline values: CDR1 MNHEY, CDR2 SVGEGT. CDR3: CASSIDREDEQYV. CDR3 sequence (DNA): TGTGCCAGCTCCATTGACAGGGAAGACGAGCAGTACGTC.